This TCR beta chain was recorded in a study of blood T cells in healthy people across ages. Together with a sample-barcoded 5' primer, a J-beta primer mix was included in a second PCR lasting 7 to 11 cycles. TCRdb redid the calling of the 5' RACE reads with MiXCR, one entry per CDR3 protein. The sample records around 1,600,000 distinct CDR3 sequences, under 55% being singletons. V shed 3 bases and J 1 base; nucleotides not matched to a gene: 5. This CDR3 has 15 residues. Per the germline V gene, CDR1 is SGHKS and CDR2 is YYEKEE (reference sequence). This clonotype was seen ten or more times. J is TRBJ2-7 and V is TRBV5-5; 9 positions agree with TRBD1. The specimen sequenced was blood. This sequence originates from a woman between 18 and 29 years old in good health. CDR3: CASSSPDRGSYEQYF. The CDR3 DNA follows: TGTGCCAGCAGCTCCCCGGACAGGGGATCCTACGAGCAGTACTTC.